The T cell receptor beta chain under discussion was sequenced for a study of blood T cell repertoires in COVID-19. As processed by the authors: Amplified reference gene primers provided the basis for estimating nucleated cell counts. Assay used: immunoSEQ multiplex PCR; TCRdb lists only in-frame clones, some missing. V and J calls and clone size are those listed in that table; D and trimming were worked out from the DNA. In the table there are 150,000 or so clones, 75% to 90% of which are singletons. The CDR3 covers 16 residues. From germline, CDR1 is PRHDT and CDR2 FYEKMQ (reference sequence). V lost 3 bases and J 0 bases, leaving 11 bases between the germline ends.

The chain employs TRBV13 and TRBJ2-2; a possible D gene is TRBD2 (5 bases). This receptor was obtained from a woman between 70 and 85 years old with acute or convalescent COVID-19. The specimen sequenced was peripheral blood. For the CDR3, the DNA is TGTGCCAGCAGCTTGGGAGTACTCGCGAACACCGGGGAGCTGTTTTTT. Its translation is CASSLGVLANTGELFF.